This is a list of T cell receptor beta chains from one sample in a study of T cell responses to AZD1222 COVID-19 vaccine. Produced via immunoSEQ multiplex PCR; TCRdb's table is partial and in-frame only. The profile shows about 150,000 clones, 70% to 90% of them singletons. The source material was peripheral blood, sampled on day 0 of AZD1222 vaccination. The receptors here all came from an adult in good health. Each CDR3 is given with its conserved first and last residue.

J,V,length,CDR3
TRBJ2-5,TRBV5-1,12,CASSPGQKTQYF
TRBJ1-4,TRBV4-1,16,CASSPGPAGSNEKLFF
TRBJ1-6,TRBV6-5,14,CASSSTGDRSPLHF
TRBJ2-7,TRBV10-3,14,CAISESGQSYEQYF
TRBJ1-5,TRBV2,15,CASFLEAVSNQPQHF
TRBJ1-5,TRBV7-9,13,CASSLSFGQPQHF
TRBJ1-6,TRBV13,16,CASSSKPGQGTYPLHF
TRBJ2-1,TRBV5-1,16,CASSYRTAVWDNEQFF
TRBJ2-2,TRBV7-2,15,CASSPLGTGTGELFF
TRBJ2-7,TRBV6-6,12,CACRPSSYEQYF
TRBJ2-5,TRBV3-1/TRBV3-2,15,CASSQGLAGFETQYF
TRBJ1-5,TRBV12-3/TRBV12-4,13,CASNQGSNQPQHF
TRBJ1-1,TRBV7-8,12,CASSLEFGVTFF
TRBJ2-7,TRBV20-1,11,CSAKEAGEQYF
TRBJ1-1,TRBV12-3/TRBV12-4,11,CASRHNRGAFF
TRBJ2-3,TRBV4-1,16,CASSQDSGRVTDTQYF
TRBJ1-1,TRBV18,14,CASSPGRENTEAFF
TRBJ2-5,TRBV24-1,16,CATSDPGQGAQETQYF
TRBJ2-1,TRBV6-5,15,CASRLDRGDHNEQFF
TRBJ1-2,TRBV24-1,14,CATSDPQGGYGYTF
TRBJ1-1,TRBV2,13,CAPGDTGNTEAFF
TRBJ1-1,TRBV10-3,14,CAMRGNGGVTEAFF
TRBJ2-1,TRBV4-1,18,CASSQDEGGLAGHNEQFF
TRBJ2-5,TRBV5-6,17,CASSFNPAGEWGETQYF
TRBJ2-3,TRBV7-6,16,CASSSLSGGVTDTQYF
TRBJ2-2,TRBV11-3,16,CASSLPGGEITGELFF
TRBJ1-1,TRBV24-1,13,CATSPSGNTEAFF
TRBJ1-1,TRBV5-5,15,CASSLDRVANTEAFF
TRBJ1-1,TRBV7-9,12,CASSPFIPEAFF
TRBJ2-3,TRBV5-1,15,CASSSPGQSTDTQYF
TRBJ1-2,TRBV10-3,15,CAISDPSGQGVGYTF
TRBJ1-2,TRBV5-6,15,CATSVGDRPFYGYTF
TRBJ1-5,TRBV19,15,CASSLGQGAHQPQHF